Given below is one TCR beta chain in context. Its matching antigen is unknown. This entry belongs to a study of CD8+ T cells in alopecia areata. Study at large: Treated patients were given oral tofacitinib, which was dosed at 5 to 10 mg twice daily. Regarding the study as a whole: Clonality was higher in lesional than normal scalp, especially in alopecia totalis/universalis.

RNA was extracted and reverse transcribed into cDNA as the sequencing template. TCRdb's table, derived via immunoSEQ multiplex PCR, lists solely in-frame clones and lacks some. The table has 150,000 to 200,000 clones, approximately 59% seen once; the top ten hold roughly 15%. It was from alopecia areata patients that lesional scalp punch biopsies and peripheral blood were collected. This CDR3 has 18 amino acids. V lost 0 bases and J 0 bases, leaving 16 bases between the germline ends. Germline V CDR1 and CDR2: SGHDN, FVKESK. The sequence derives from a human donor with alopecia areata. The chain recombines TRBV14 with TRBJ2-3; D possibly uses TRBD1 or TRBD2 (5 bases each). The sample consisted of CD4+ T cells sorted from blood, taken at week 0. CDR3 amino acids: CASSQDGTAFSSTDTQYF. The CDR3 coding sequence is TGTGCCAGCAGCCAAGATGGGACGGCATTTTCCAGCACAGATACGCAGTATTTT.